This TCR beta chain was captured in a study of brain T cells in children with intractable seizures. This clone occurred once. Surgery cases with the highest brain T cell transcript signatures were chosen for sequencing. At least one anti-epileptic drug was given before surgery. Profiled with immunoSEQ multiplex PCR; TCRdb holds only in-frame clones, not every one. The table includes several thousand clones, 73% detected once. V lost 0 bases to trimming and J lost 5 bases, with 6 bases between them. The CDR3 runs to 13 residues. Germline lookup yields CDR1 SGHRS and CDR2 YFSETQ. Sample: resected brain tissue, taken at surgery. The source of this sequence is a boy under two years old with tuberous sclerosis and intractable seizures. The chain recombines TRBV5-1 with TRBJ2-1; D possibly corresponds to TRBD2 (5 bases). CDR3 DNA sequence: TGCGCCAGCAGCTTGGCGGGAAACAATGAGCAGTTCTTC. Protein: CASSLAGNNEQFF. Drawing the rest from reference TRBV5-1 and TRBJ2-1, the complete variable domain is KAGVTQTPRYLIKTRGQQVTLSCSPISGHRSVSWYQQTPGQGLQFLFEYFSETQRNKGNFPGRFSGRQFSNSRSEMNVSTLELGDSALYLCASSLAGNNEQFFGPGTRLTVL.